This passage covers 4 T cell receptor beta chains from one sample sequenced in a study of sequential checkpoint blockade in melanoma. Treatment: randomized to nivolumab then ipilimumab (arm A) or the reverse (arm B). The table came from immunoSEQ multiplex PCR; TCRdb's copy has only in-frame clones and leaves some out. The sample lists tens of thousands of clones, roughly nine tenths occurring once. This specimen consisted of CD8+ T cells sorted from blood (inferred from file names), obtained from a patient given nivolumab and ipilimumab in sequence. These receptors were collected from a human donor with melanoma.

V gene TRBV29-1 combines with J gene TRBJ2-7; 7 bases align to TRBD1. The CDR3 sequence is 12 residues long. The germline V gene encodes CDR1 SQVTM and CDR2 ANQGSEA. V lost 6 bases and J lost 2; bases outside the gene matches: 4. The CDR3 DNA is TGCAGCGTCGCTACAGGGGCCTACGAGCAGTACGTC. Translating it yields CSVATGAYEQYV.

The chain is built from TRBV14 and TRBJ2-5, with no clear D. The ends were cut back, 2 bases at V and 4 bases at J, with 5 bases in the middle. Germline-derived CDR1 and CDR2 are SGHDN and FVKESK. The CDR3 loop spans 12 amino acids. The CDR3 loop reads CASSQPGETQYF. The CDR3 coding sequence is TGTGCCAGCAGCCAACCGGGAGAGACCCAGTACTTC.

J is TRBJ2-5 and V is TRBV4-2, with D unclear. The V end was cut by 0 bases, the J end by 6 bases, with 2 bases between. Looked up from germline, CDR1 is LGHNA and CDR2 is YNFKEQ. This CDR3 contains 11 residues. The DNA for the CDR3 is TGTGCCAGCAGCCAAGATAAGACCCAGTACTTC. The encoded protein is CASSQDKTQYF.

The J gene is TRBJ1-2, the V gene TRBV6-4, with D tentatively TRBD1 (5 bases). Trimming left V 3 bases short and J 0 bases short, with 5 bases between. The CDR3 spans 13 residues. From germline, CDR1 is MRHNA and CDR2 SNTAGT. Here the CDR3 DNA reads TGTGCCAGCAGTGAGGACACTAACTATGGCTACACCTTC. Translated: CASSEDTNYGYTF.